Below, one T cell receptor (beta chain) is given with its context. Produced via immunoSEQ multiplex PCR; TCRdb's table is partial and in-frame only. The profile shows 70,000 to 95,000 clones, about nine tenths of them singletons. The data are from a study of glioma-infiltrating T cells after dendritic cell vaccination. The CDR3 is made up of 15 amino acids. CDR1 is SEHNR and CDR2 is FQNEAQ in the germline V gene (reference sequence). Unmatched junction bases numbered 11, after V lost 5 bases and J lost 6 bases. Documented time point: after dendritic cell vaccination, including at tumor progression/relapse. Patients had residual fresh-frozen tumor tissue and more than two years of survival data.

The specimen was blood, collected after dendritic cell vaccination. This chain joins TRBV7-9 and TRBJ1-1; 8 bases are a match to TRBD1. The sequence was obtained from a human donor with glioblastoma. The CDR3 is CASSIFRTGNPEAFF. The CDR3 nucleotides are TGTGCCAGCAGCATTTTTCGGACAGGGAATCCTGAAGCTTTCTTT. Using reference TRBV7-9 and TRBJ1-1 for the parts outside the CDR3, the full variable domain is DTGVSQNPRHKITKRGQNVTFRCDPISEHNRLYWYRQTLGQGPEFLTYFQNEAQLEKSRLLSDRFSAERPKGSFSTLEIQRTEQGDSAMYLCASSIFRTGNPEAFFGQGTRLTVV.